This T cell receptor (beta chain) was identified during a study of CD8 T cells in ankylosing spondylitis. In this sample, this clonotype turned up a few times. What it binds is not known. Study results and caveats: It appeared that ankylosing spondylitis blood was characterized by a TCR beta motif of eight highly homologous variants.

TCRdb fed the 5' RACE reads into MiXCR, producing one record per CDR3 protein. The sample lists about 450,000 distinct CDR3 sequences, roughly 26% seen once, with under 0.9% in the top ten. This CDR3 is 15 amino acids long. CDR1 and CDR2 from the germline V gene are SNHLY and FYNNEI. Trimming took 6 bases from V and 2 from J; bases not matched to a gene: 4. The gene calls are TRBV2 and TRBJ2-6, with 7 bases that match TRBD1. Sequencing was done on a sample of blood, either unsorted or a sorted T cell fraction (not recorded which). This clonotype was sampled from a male donor with ankylosing spondylitis. CDR3 loop: CASRVDRAGANVLTF. CDR3 in DNA: TGTGCCAGCAGAGTAGACAGGGCTGGGGCCAACGTCCTGACTTTC.